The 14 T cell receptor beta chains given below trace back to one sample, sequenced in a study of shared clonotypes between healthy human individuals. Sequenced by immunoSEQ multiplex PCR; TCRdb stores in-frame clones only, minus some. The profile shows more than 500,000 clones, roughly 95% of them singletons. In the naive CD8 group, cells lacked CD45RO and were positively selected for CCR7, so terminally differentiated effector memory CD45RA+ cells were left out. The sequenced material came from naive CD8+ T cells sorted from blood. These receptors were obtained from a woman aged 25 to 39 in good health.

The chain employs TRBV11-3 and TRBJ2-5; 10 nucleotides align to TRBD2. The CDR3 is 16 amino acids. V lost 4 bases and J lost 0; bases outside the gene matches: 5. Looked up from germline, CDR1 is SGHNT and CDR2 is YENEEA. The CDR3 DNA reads TGTGCCAGCAGCTCACTAGCGGGGCGGGACCAAGAGACCCAGTACTTC. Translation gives CASSSLAGRDQETQYF.

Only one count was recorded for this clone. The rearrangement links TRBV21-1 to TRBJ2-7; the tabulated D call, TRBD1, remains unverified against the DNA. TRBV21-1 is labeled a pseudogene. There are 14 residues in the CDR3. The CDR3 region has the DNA TGTGCCAGCAGCAAGCGGACAGGGCCGTACGAGCAGTACTTC. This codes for CASSKRTGPYEQYF.

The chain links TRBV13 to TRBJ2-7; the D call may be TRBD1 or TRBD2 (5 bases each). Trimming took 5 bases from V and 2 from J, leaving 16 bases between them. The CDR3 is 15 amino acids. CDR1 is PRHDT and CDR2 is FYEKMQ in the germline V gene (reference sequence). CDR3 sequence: CASSPPGTAPYEQYF. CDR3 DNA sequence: TGTGCCAGCAGCCCCCCCGGGACGGCTCCCTACGAGCAGTACTTC.

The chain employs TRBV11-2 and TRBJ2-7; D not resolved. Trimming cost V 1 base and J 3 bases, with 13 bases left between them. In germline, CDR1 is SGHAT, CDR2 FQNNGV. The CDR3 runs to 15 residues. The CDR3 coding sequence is TGTGCCAGCAGCTTAGTTCCGGGTCTAGTCTACGAGCAGTACTTC. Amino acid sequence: CASSLVPGLVYEQYF. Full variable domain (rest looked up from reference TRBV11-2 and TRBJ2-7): EAGVAQSPRYKIIEKRQSVAFWCNPISGHATLYWYQQILGQGPKLLIQFQNNGVVDDSQLPKDRFSAERLKGVDSTLKIQPAKLEDSAVYLCASSLVPGLVYEQYFGPGTRLTVT.

The CDR3: CASSFGLGNEQYF. The CDR3 DNA sequence: TGTGCCAGCAGCTTCGGACTAGGCAACGAGCAGTACTTC. V gene TRBV11-2 combines with J gene TRBJ2-7, with TRBD2 matching over 7 bases. Trimming removed 3 bases from V and 5 bases from J; junction bases left unmatched: 4. This CDR3 comprises 13 residues. Germline-derived CDR1 and CDR2 are SGHAT and FQNNGV.

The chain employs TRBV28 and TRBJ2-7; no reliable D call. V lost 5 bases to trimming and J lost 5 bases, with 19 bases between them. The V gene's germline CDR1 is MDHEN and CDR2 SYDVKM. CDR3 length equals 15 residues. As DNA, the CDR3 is TGTGCCAGCAGTGTGGACCCAAACGCTCCCAACGAGCAGTACTTC. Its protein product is CASSVDPNAPNEQYF.

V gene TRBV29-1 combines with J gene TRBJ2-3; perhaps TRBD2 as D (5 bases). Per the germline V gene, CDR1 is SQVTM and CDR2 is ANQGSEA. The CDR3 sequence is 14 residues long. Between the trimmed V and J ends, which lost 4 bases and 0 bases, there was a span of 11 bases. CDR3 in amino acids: CSVAAGGSTDTQYF. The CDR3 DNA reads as TGCAGCGTTGCCGCTGGAGGAAGCACAGATACGCAGTATTTT.

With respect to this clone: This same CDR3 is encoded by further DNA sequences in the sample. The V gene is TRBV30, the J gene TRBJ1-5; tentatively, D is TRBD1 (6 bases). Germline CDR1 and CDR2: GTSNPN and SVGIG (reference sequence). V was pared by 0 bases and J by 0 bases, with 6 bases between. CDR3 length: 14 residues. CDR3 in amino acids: CAWSVQGSNQPQHF. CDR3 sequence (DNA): TGTGCCTGGAGTGTACAGGGTAGCAATCAGCCCCAGCATTTT.

The DNA of the CDR3 is TGTGCCAGCAGCCAAGTTCTGGGCACCGGGGAGCTGTTTTTT. Its translation is CASSQVLGTGELFF. This rearrangement joins TRBV14 to TRBJ2-2; D not resolved. V lost 1 base and J lost 4, with 7 bases in between. CDR3 length: 14 residues. Germline CDR1 reads SGHDN; CDR2 reads FVKESK.

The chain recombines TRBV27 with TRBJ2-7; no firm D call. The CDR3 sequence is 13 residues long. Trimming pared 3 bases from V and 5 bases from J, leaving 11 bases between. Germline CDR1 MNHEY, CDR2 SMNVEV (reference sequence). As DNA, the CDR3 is TGTGCCAGCAGTTTCATCTCGGAAAACGAGCAGTACTTC. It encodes CASSFISENEQYF.

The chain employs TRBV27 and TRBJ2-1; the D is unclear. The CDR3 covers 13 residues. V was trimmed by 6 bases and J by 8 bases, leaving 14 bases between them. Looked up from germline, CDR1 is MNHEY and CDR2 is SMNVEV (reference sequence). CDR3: CASRAATGDEQFF. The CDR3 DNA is TGTGCCAGCAGGGCCGCCACCGGCGATGAGCAGTTCTTC.

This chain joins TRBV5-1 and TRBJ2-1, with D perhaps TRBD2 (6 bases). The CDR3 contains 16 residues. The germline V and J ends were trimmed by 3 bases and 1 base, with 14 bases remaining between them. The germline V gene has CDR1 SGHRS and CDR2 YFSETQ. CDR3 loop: CASSYEAGTSYNEQFF. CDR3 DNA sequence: TGCGCCAGCAGCTATGAGGCGGGGACTTCCTACAATGAGCAGTTCTTC.

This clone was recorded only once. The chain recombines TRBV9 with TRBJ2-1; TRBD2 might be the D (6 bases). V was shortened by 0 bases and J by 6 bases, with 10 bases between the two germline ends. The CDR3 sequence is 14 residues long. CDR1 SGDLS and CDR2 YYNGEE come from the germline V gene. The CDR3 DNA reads TGTGCCAGCAGCGTAGTGTCGGGAGTCAATGAGCAGTTCTTC. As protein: CASSVVSGVNEQFF.

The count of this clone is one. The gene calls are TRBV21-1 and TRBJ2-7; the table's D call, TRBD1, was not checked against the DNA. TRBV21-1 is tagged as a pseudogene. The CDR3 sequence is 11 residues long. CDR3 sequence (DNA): TGTGCCAGCAGCTCCCACTACGAGCAGTACTTC. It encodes CASSSHYEQYF.